This entry lists 29 T cell receptor beta chains sequenced from one sample in a study of shared clonotypes between healthy human individuals. Here immunoSEQ multiplex PCR was the method, and the copy in TCRdb shows in-frame clones only, minus some. The top ten hold 0.85% to 1.3% of the sample, which has just over 2,000,000 clones, 85% to 95% seen once. CD45RO negativity and positive selection for CCR7 defined naive CD8 cells, a population that excluded terminally differentiated effector memory CD45RA+ cells. Specimen: naive CD8+ T cells sorted from blood. The receptors derive from a man younger than 30 in good health.

The rearrangement links TRBV5-1 to TRBJ1-2; 9 bases map to TRBD1. J was trimmed by 7 bases and V by 1 base; bases with no gene match: 5. CDR1 is SGHRS and CDR2 is YFSETQ in the germline V gene. CDR3 length: 14 residues. CDR3 in DNA: TGCGCCAGCAGCTTGTCACAGGGGGCCTCTGGCTACACCTTC. As protein: CASSLSQGASGYTF. Combining the CDR3 with reference TRBV5-1 and TRBJ1-2 gives the whole variable domain KAGVTQTPRYLIKTRGQQVTLSCSPISGHRSVSWYQQTPGQGLQFLFEYFSETQRNKGNFPGRFSGRQFSNSRSEMNVSTLELGDSALYLCASSLSQGASGYTFGSGTRLTVV.

This chain joins TRBV30 and TRBJ2-6; 11 bases are a match to TRBD1. V lost 2 bases to trimming and J lost 3 bases; unmatched junction nucleotides: 6. Germline-derived CDR1 and CDR2 are GTSNPN and SVGIG (reference sequence). The CDR3 is 17 residues long. The CDR3 sequence: CAWSPGTGGYGANVLTF. CDR3 sequence (DNA): TGTGCCTGGAGTCCCGGGACAGGGGGATATGGGGCCAACGTCCTGACTTTC.

V and J are TRBV4-1 and TRBJ2-7; 8 nucleotides line up with TRBD2. Trimming took 4 bases from V and 5 from J; bases not matched to a gene: 7. Per the germline V gene, CDR1 is MGHRA and CDR2 is YSYEKL. The length of the CDR3 is 14 residues. DNA for the CDR3: TGCGCCAGCAGCCCGGGAGGGGGGGACAACGAGCAGTACTTC. It yields the protein CASSPGGGDNEQYF.

This rearrangement joins TRBV4-3 to TRBJ2-7; 11 bases are shared with TRBD2. Trimming removed 0 bases from V and 2 bases from J; junction bases left unmatched: 3. The CDR3 has 16 amino acids. CDR1 is LGHNA and CDR2 is YSLEER in the germline V gene. This CDR3 is CASSQEHSGGAYEQYF. In DNA, the CDR3 is TGCGCCAGCAGCCAAGAACATAGCGGGGGGGCCTACGAGCAGTACTTC.

Concerning this clone: The junction and the germline gene differ at one end; a read error may be behind it. V usage is TRBV29-1 and J usage is TRBJ1-2, with 11 bases identical to TRBD1. Germline lookup yields CDR1 SQVTM and CDR2 ANQGSEA. The CDR3 has 14 residues. CDR3 coding DNA: TGCAGCGTGGAAGGACAGGGGGCTATTTATGGCTACACCTTC. Its translation: CSVEGQGAIYGYTF.

The chain has TRBV27 and TRBJ1-2, with D tentatively TRBD1 (6 bases). Deletions cut 4 bases from V and 6 bases from J, with 9 bases between. The CDR3 loop spans 12 amino acids. CDR1 and CDR2 from the germline V gene are MNHEY and SMNVEV (reference sequence). In nucleotides, the CDR3 is TGTGCCAGCAGTTCAGGGGTGAATGGCTACACCTTC. This translates into CASSSGVNGYTF.

The J gene is TRBJ1-4, the V gene TRBV28; D unclear. V was trimmed by 3 bases and J by 0 bases, leaving 11 bases between them. The CDR3 is 16 residues long. Looked up from germline, CDR1 is MDHEN and CDR2 is SYDVKM. The CDR3 DNA is TGTGCCAGCAGTTTTTTAAGGGAGGCAACTAATGAAAAACTGTTTTTT. Encoded protein: CASSFLREATNEKLFF.

The rearrangement links TRBV30 to TRBJ1-4, with D possibly being TRBD1 (5 bases). CDR1 and CDR2 (germline): GTSNPN, SVGIG (reference sequence). The CDR3 runs to 12 residues. V lost 7 bases to trimming and J lost 4 bases, with 10 bases between them. The DNA for the CDR3 is TGTGCCTTTCGGGGGAATAATGAAAAACTGTTTTTT. This gives the protein CAFRGNNEKLFF.

This chain uses TRBV5-8 with TRBJ2-7, with 7 nucleotides matching TRBD1. The CDR3 runs 18 residues. Unmatched junction bases numbered 14, after V lost 2 bases and J lost 0 bases. CDR1 is SGHTS, CDR2 YDEGEE, per germline. The CDR3 reads CASSFSQGVGLYSYEQYF. The CDR3 nucleotides read TGTGCCAGCAGCTTTAGTCAGGGGGTTGGTCTGTACTCCTACGAGCAGTACTTC.

The chain couples TRBV4-1 to TRBJ2-2; 8 nucleotides agree with TRBD1. J gave up 6 bases and V 3 bases, and 6 bases lay outside the gene matches. Germline V gives CDR1 MGHRA, CDR2 YSYEKL. The CDR3 is made up of 15 amino acids. The CDR3 coding sequence is TGCGCCAGCAGCCACTGGACAGGGCTATCCGGGGAGCTGTTTTTT. Its translation is CASSHWTGLSGELFF.

V gene TRBV29-1 combines with J gene TRBJ1-2; D remains ambiguous. Trimming pared 5 bases from V and 4 bases from J, leaving 11 bases between. The CDR3 has 12 amino acids. Looked up from germline, CDR1 is SQVTM and CDR2 is ANQGSEA. CDR3 in amino acids: CSVHSWGYGYTF. For the CDR3, the DNA is TGCAGCGTTCATTCATGGGGCTATGGCTACACCTTC.

This clone was counted once. The genes are TRBV6-5 and TRBJ1-4; no definite D call. Trimming stripped 0 bases from V and 6 bases from J, with 5 bases between. The CDR3 runs 13 residues. The germline gives CDR1 MNHEY, CDR2 SVGAGI. CDR3 loop: CASSYSSDEKLFF. The CDR3, as DNA: TGTGCCAGCAGTTACTCGAGCGATGAAAAACTGTTTTTT.

The chain carries TRBV5-1 and TRBJ2-1; maybe TRBD2 (6 bases). This CDR3 comprises 15 residues. Germline CDR1 reads SGHRS; CDR2 reads YFSETQ. Trimming took 6 bases from V and 5 from J, leaving 18 bases between them. CDR3 bases: TGCGCCAGCAACCCCCTCTCGGGGGAGGACAATGAGCAGTTCTTC. It specifies CASNPLSGEDNEQFF.

J is TRBJ2-4 and V is TRBV23-1; 9 bases fit TRBD1. TRBV23-1 is reported as an ORF; its role is uncertain. This CDR3 comprises 14 residues. Losses at the gene ends were 4 bases for V and 8 bases for J; bases not matched to a gene: 6. The CDR3 reads CASSLPDRGDIQYF. The CDR3 DNA follows: TGCGCCAGCAGTCTGCCAGACAGGGGGGACATTCAGTACTTC.

V and J are TRBV12-5 and TRBJ2-1, with D possibly being TRBD1 or TRBD2 (6 bases each). Germline loops: CDR1 LGHNT, CDR2 FRNRAP. CDR3 size: 15 residues. The V gene lost 6 bases and the J gene lost 3 bases, with 15 bases spanning the gap. CDR3 in amino acids: CASGRGDTLYNEQFF. The DNA for the CDR3 is TGTGCTAGTGGGAGGGGGGACACCCTCTACAATGAGCAGTTCTTC.

The chain combines TRBV27 with TRBJ2-1, with 7 nucleotides matching TRBD1. This CDR3 is 14 amino acids long. Germline loops: CDR1 MNHEY, CDR2 SMNVEV (reference sequence). Losses at the gene ends were 4 bases for V and 3 bases for J; bases not matched to a gene: 3. The chain's CDR3 is CASSYRGIYNEQFF. CDR3 sequence (DNA): TGTGCCAGCAGTTACAGGGGAATCTACAATGAGCAGTTCTTC.

V usage is TRBV13 and J usage is TRBJ2-1; 7 bases agree with TRBD1. J gave up 3 bases and V 7 bases, and 9 bases lay outside the gene matches. The CDR3 is 15 residues long. CDR1 and CDR2 from the germline V gene are PRHDT and FYEKMQ (reference sequence). CDR3 amino acids: CASTDRGTVYNEQFF. For the CDR3, the DNA is TGTGCCAGCACCGACCGAGGGACAGTCTACAATGAGCAGTTCTTC. Complete variable domain (other parts from reference TRBV13 and TRBJ2-1): AAGVIQSPRHLIKEKRETATLKCYPIPRHDTVYWYQQGPGQDPQFLISFYEKMQSDKGSIPDRFSAQQFSDYHSELNMSSLELGDSALYFCASTDRGTVYNEQFFGPGTRLTVL.

Remarks on this clone: Other DNA sequences in this specimen translate into the identical CDR3. The chain combines TRBV27 with TRBJ2-5; D is unresolved. The CDR3 extends over 13 amino acids. Germline loops: CDR1 MNHEY, CDR2 SMNVEV (reference sequence). The V end was cut by 3 bases, the J end by 4 bases, with 9 bases between. CDR3 loop: CASSFLGGETQYF. CDR3 bases: TGTGCCAGCAGTTTCCTGGGTGGAGAGACCCAGTACTTC.

The rearrangement uses TRBV30 and TRBJ2-7; 7 bases fit TRBD2. The germline CDR1 and CDR2 sequences are GTSNPN and SVGIG (reference sequence). The CDR3 loop spans 14 amino acids. V shed 2 bases and J 2 bases; nucleotides not matched to a gene: 6. CDR3 residues: CAWSPAGLTYEQYF. Here the CDR3 DNA reads TGTGCCTGGAGTCCAGCGGGATTAACCTACGAGCAGTACTTC.

V is TRBV6-1 and J is TRBJ2-3; D tentatively reads TRBD1 or TRBD2 (5 bases each). The ends were cut back, 3 bases at V and 5 bases at J, with 18 bases in the middle. Germline V lookup: CDR1 MNHNS, CDR2 SASEGT. CDR3 length: 16 amino acids. CDR3 DNA sequence: TGTGCCAGCAGTGAGCTCAGGGACCCGCTGGGAGATACGCAGTATTTT. As protein: CASSELRDPLGDTQYF.

This rearrangement joins TRBV6-5 to TRBJ1-5, with D maybe TRBD1 (5 bases). The CDR3 loop spans 15 amino acids. V was shortened by 5 bases and J by 5 bases, with 16 bases between the two germline ends. The germline V gene encodes CDR1 MNHEY and CDR2 SVGAGI. CDR3 loop: CASSPTEGEDQPQHF. The CDR3 DNA reads as TGTGCCAGCAGTCCGACAGAGGGAGAAGATCAGCCCCAGCATTTT.

The rearrangement links TRBV5-1 to TRBJ1-1; 9 bases line up with TRBD1. V was pared by 4 bases and J by 5 bases, with 12 bases of the junction left unmatched. The CDR3 loop spans 16 amino acids. Looked up from germline, CDR1 is SGHRS and CDR2 is YFSETQ. CDR3 residues: CASSPHYRDRETEAFF. CDR3 nucleotides: TGCGCCAGCAGCCCACATTACCGGGACAGGGAGACTGAAGCTTTCTTT.

This clone came up once. The V and J genes are TRBV5-4 and TRBJ2-2, with 12 bases that match TRBD2. V was clipped by 3 bases and J by 0 bases; unmatched bases: 6. CDR1 is SGHNT, CDR2 YYREEE, per germline (reference sequence). The CDR3 has 18 residues. This CDR3 is CASSSPTSGGANTGELFF. The DNA for the CDR3 is TGTGCCAGCAGCTCTCCGACTAGCGGGGGAGCGAACACCGGGGAGCTGTTTTTT.

The chain recombines TRBV6-5 with TRBJ2-7, with D perhaps assigned TRBD1 or TRBD2 (5 bases each). V gave up 0 bases and J gave up 6 bases, with 18 bases separating them. Per germline, CDR1 MNHEY and CDR2 SVGAGI. CDR3 length: 16 residues. The DNA for the CDR3 is TGTGCCAGCAGTTACTCGAGAGGGGAAGGTCTCGTCGAGCAGTACTTC. Amino acid sequence: CASSYSRGEGLVEQYF.

V usage is TRBV5-8 and J usage is TRBJ2-5; 7 bases are shared with TRBD1. Germline V CDR1 and CDR2: SGHTS, YDEGEE. This CDR3 has 14 amino acids. V shed 3 bases, J shed 5 bases, and the junction held 7 bases outside the gene matches. The DNA for the CDR3 is TGTGCCAGCAGCTATCTCATGGGACAGGAGACCCAGTACTTC. Encoded protein: CASSYLMGQETQYF.

The CDR3 DNA follows: TGTGCCACCAGCATCGGGGGTGATAATTCACCCCTCCACTTT. Translation gives CATSIGGDNSPLHF. This rearrangement joins TRBV15 to TRBJ1-6, with D maybe TRBD1 (5 bases). CDR1 and CDR2 from the germline V gene are LNHNV and YYDKDF (reference sequence). V dropped 4 bases and J dropped 5 bases, with 9 bases sitting between them. The CDR3 length is 14 residues.

The count of this clone is one. J is TRBJ2-7 and V is TRBV5-8, with D uncertain. The germline gives CDR1 SGHTS, CDR2 YDEGEE. V dropped 4 bases and J dropped 9 bases, with 11 bases sitting between them. CDR3 length: 11 residues. CDR3 nucleotides: TGTGCCAGCAGCCCTCCCTTCGGGCAGTACTTC. The encoded protein is CASSPPFGQYF.

The chain combines TRBV18 with TRBJ2-3, with D unclear. V was shortened by 3 bases and J by 7 bases, with 11 bases between the two germline ends. The germline V gene has CDR1 KGHSH and CDR2 LQKENI. CDR3 size: 13 residues. The CDR3 here is CASSPEESYTQYF. The CDR3 bases are TGTGCCAGCTCACCTGAGGAGTCCTATACGCAGTATTTT.

Turning to this clone: Other DNA sequences in the sample encode the same CDR3. The rearrangement joins TRBV27 to TRBJ1-6, with 9 bases that match TRBD1. Germline assignment: CDR1 MNHEY and CDR2 SMNVEV (reference sequence). This CDR3 spans 14 amino acids. V lost 4 bases to trimming and J lost 7 bases; unmatched junction nucleotides: 2. CDR3 nucleotides: TGTGCCAGCAGTTCGACAGGGGGAAATTCACCCCTCCACTTT. Its protein is CASSSTGGNSPLHF.